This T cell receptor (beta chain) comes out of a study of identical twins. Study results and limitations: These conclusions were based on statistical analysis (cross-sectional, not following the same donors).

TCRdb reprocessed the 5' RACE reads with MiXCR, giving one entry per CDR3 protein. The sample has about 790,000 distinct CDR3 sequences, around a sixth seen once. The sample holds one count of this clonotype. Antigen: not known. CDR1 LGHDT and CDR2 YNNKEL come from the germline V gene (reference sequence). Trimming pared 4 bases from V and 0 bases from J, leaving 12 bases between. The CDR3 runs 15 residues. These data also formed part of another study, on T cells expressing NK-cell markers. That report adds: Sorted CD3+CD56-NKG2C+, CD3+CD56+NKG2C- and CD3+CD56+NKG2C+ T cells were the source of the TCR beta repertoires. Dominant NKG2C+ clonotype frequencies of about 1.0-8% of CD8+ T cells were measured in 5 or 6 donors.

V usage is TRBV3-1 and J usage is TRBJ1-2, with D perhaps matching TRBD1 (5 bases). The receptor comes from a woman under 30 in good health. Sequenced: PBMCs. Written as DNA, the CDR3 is TGTGCCAGCAGCCGAGGACACGGAGCTAACTATGGCTACACCTTC. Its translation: CASSRGHGANYGYTF.